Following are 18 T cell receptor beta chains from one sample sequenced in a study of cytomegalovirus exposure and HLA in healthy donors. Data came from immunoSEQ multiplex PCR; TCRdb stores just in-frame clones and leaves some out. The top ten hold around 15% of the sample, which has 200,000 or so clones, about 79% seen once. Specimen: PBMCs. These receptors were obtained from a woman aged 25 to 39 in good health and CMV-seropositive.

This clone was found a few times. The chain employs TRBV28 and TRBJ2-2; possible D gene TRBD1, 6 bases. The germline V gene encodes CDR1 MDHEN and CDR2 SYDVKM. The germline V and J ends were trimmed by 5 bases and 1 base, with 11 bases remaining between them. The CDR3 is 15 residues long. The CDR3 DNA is TGTGCCAGCAGTACAGACAGGAGGAACACCGGGGAGCTGTTTTTT. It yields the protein CASSTDRRNTGELFF.

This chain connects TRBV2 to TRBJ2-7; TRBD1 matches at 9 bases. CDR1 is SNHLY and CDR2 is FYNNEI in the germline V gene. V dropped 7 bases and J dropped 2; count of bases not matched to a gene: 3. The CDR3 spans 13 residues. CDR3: CASTGTGPYEQYF. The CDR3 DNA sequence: TGTGCCAGCACCGGGACAGGGCCCTACGAGCAGTACTTC.

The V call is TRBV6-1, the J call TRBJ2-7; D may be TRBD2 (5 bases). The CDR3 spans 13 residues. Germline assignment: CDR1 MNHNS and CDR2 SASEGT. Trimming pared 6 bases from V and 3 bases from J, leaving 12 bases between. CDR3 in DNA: TGTGCCAGCAGGCGGAACCGGGACTACGAGCAGTACTTC. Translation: CASRRNRDYEQYF.

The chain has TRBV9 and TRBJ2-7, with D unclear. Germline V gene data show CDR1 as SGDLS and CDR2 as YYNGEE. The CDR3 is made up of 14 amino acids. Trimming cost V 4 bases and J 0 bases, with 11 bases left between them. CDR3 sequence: CASSSTLYSYEQYF. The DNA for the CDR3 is TGTGCCAGCAGCTCCACCCTATACTCCTACGAGCAGTACTTC. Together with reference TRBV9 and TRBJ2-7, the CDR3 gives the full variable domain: DSGVTQTPKHLITATGQRVTLRCSPRSGDLSVYWYQQSLDQGLQFLIQYYNGEERAKGNILERFSAQQFPDLHSELNLSSLELGDSALYFCASSSTLYSYEQYFGPGTRLTVT.

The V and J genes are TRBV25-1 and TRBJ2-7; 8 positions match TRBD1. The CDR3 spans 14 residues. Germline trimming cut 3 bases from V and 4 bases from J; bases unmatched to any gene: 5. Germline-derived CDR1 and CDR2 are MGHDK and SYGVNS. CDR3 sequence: CASSEYRTGYEQYF. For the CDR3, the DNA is TGTGCCAGCAGTGAGTATAGGACAGGGTACGAGCAGTACTTC.

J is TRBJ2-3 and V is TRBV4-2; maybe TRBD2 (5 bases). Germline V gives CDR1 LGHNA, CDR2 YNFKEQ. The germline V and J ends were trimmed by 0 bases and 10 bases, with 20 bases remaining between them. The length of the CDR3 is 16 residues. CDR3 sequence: CASSQEGSRGLMSQYF. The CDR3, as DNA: TGTGCCAGCAGCCAAGAAGGGAGTCGCGGGTTGATGTCGCAGTATTTT.

In DNA, the CDR3 is TGTGCCAGCAGCTTACAGGGGGGAGACGGGGAAGCTTTCTTT. As protein: CASSLQGGDGEAFF. The chain uses TRBV7-9 and TRBJ1-1; 7 bases line up with TRBD1. This CDR3 is 14 amino acids long. Per germline, CDR1 SEHNR and CDR2 FQNEAQ (reference sequence). Unmatched junction bases numbered 8, after V lost 2 bases and J lost 8 bases.

The CDR3 DNA follows: TGTGCCAGCAGCACACTACCGAACCAAGCGGGACCCTCCTACAATGAGCAGTTCTTC. Its translation: CASSTLPNQAGPSYNEQFF. The chain joins TRBV2 to TRBJ2-1, with TRBD2 identical over 7 bases. V lost 6 bases to trimming and J lost 0 bases; unmatched junction nucleotides: 17. This CDR3 has 19 residues. CDR1 is SNHLY and CDR2 is FYNNEI in the germline V gene. The full variable domain, with the rest looked up from reference TRBV2 and TRBJ2-1, is EPEVTQTPSHQVTQMGQEVILRCVPISNHLYFYWYRQILGQKVEFLVSFYNNEISEKSEIFDDQFSVERPDGSNFTLKIRSTKLEDSAMYFCASSTLPNQAGPSYNEQFFGPGTRLTVL.

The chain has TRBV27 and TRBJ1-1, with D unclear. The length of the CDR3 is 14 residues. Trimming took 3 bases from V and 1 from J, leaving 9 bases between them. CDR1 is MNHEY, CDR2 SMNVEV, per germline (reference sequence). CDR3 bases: TGTGCCAGCAGTTTGCTAGGATGGAACACTGAAGCTTTCTTT. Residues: CASSLLGWNTEAFF.

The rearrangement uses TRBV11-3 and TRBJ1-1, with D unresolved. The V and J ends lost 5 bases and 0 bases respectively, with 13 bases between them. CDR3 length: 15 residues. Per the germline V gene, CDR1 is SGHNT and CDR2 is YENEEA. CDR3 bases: TGTGCCAGCAGCCTTAGCGGACTTATGAACACTGAAGCTTTCTTT. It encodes CASSLSGLMNTEAFF. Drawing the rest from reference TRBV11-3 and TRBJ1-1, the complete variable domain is EAGVVQSPRYKIIEKKQPVAFWCNPISGHNTLYWYLQNLGQGPELLIRYENEEAVDDSQLPKDRFSAERLKGVDSTLKIQPAELGDSAVYLCASSLSGLMNTEAFFGQGTRLTVV.

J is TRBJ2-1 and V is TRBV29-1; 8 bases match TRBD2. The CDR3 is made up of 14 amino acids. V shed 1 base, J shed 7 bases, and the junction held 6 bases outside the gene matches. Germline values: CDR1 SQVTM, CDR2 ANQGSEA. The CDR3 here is CSVEVSGSRNEQFF. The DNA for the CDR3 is TGCAGCGTTGAAGTAAGCGGGAGCAGGAATGAGCAGTTCTTC.

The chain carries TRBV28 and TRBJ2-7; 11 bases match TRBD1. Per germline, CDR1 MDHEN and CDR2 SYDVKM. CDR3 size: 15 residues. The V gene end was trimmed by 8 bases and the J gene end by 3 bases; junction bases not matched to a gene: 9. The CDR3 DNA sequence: TGTGCCAGCGCTACTATAGGGACAGGGGGCTACGAGCAGTACTTC. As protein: CASATIGTGGYEQYF.

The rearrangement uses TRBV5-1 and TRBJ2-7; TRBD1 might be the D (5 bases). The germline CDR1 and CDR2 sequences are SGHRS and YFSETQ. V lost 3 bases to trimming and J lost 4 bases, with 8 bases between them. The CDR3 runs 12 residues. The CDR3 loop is CASSSDRYEQYF. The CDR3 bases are TGCGCCAGCAGCTCAGACAGATACGAGCAGTACTTC.

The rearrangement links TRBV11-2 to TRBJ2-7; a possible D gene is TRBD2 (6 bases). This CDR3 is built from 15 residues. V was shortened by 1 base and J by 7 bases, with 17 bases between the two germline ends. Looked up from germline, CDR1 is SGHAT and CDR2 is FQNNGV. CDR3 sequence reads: CASSLGILAMGEQYF. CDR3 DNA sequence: TGTGCCAGCAGCTTAGGGATCCTAGCGATGGGAGAGCAGTACTTC.

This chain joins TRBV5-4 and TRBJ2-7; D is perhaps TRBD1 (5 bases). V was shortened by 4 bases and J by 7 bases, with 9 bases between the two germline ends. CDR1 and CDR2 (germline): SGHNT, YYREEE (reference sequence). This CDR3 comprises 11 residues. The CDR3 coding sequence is TGTGCCAGCAGCCTCAAGGGGGAGCAGTACTTC. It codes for CASSLKGEQYF.

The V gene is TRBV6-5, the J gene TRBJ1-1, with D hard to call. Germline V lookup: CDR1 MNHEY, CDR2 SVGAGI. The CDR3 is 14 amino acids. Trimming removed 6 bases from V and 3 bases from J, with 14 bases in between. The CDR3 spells CASRSTGWDTEAFF. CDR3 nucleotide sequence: TGTGCCAGCAGGTCGACGGGATGGGACACTGAAGCTTTCTTT.

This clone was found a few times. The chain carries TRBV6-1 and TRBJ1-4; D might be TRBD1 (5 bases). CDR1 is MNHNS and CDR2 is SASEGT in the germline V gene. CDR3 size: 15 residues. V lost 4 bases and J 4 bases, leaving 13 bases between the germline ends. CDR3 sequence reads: CASSVRQPINEKLFF. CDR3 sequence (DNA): TGTGCCAGCAGTGTTCGACAGCCTATTAATGAAAAACTGTTTTTT.

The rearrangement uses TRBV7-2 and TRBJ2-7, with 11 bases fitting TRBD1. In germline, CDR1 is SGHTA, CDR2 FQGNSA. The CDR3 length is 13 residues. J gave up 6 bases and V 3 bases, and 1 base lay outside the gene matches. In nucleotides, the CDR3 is TGTGCCAGCAGCTTTGGGACAGGGGGCGAGCAGTACTTC. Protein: CASSFGTGGEQYF.